These T cell receptor beta chains were read from a single sample in a study of shared clonotypes between healthy human individuals. Sequenced by immunoSEQ multiplex PCR; TCRdb stores in-frame clones only, minus some. This repertoire shows roughly 1 million clones, approximately 76% found once; its top ten account for about 1.4%. The material sequenced was memory CD4+ T cells sorted from blood. The origin of the receptors is a man between 18 and 29 years old in good health. The CDR3 runs from the conserved cysteine through the conserved F or W.

j_call: TRBJ2-3
v_call: TRBV7-9
cdr3_aa: CASRQGWADTQYF

j_call: TRBJ1-2
v_call: TRBV2
cdr3_aa: CASRESTYGYTF

j_call: TRBJ2-5
v_call: TRBV2
cdr3_aa: CASSELIPETQYF

j_call: TRBJ2-7
v_call: TRBV15
cdr3_aa: CATSSGLADTYEQYF

j_call: TRBJ1-5
v_call: TRBV11-2
cdr3_aa: CASSLDTQSNQPQHF

j_call: TRBJ1-6
v_call: TRBV18
cdr3_aa: CASSTTQGSLHF

j_call: TRBJ2-3
v_call: TRBV18
cdr3_aa: CASSIEGATDTQYF

j_call: TRBJ1-6
v_call: TRBV27
cdr3_aa: CASRPLGGTSYNSPLHF

j_call: TRBJ2-7
v_call: TRBV5-3
cdr3_aa: CARTCIRDYPSYEQYF

j_call: TRBJ1-3
v_call: TRBV19
cdr3_aa: CASSTRGVGLSGNTIYF

j_call: TRBJ1-1
v_call: TRBV6-1
cdr3_aa: CASTEGKAYTEAFF

j_call: TRBJ2-5
v_call: TRBV29-1
cdr3_aa: CSVEQQTQYF

j_call: TRBJ2-7
v_call: TRBV27
cdr3_aa: CASSLLSSGRYEQYF

j_call: TRBJ1-6
v_call: TRBV9
cdr3_aa: CASSQYSYNSPLHF

j_call: TRBJ2-5
v_call: TRBV4-1
cdr3_aa: CASSQVEGNQETQYF

j_call: TRBJ2-5
v_call: TRBV2
cdr3_aa: CASSTARGLGETQYF

j_call: TRBJ2-5
v_call: TRBV5-6
cdr3_aa: CASSPGTSGGQTQYF

j_call: TRBJ1-1
v_call: TRBV6-1
cdr3_aa: CASSDRAAEAFF

j_call: TRBJ1-3
v_call: TRBV28
cdr3_aa: CASSPGQDRVFSSGNTIYF

j_call: TRBJ2-3
v_call: TRBV5-1
cdr3_aa: CATGVGPQSTDTQYF

j_call: TRBJ1-2
v_call: TRBV15
cdr3_aa: CATSRDRRYEILLNYGYTF

j_call: TRBJ2-3
v_call: TRBV7-3
cdr3_aa: CASSPGGTDTQYF

j_call: TRBJ2-7
v_call: TRBV13
cdr3_aa: CASSLGGTATYEQYF

j_call: TRBJ2-7
v_call: TRBV10-2
cdr3_aa: CASSERGARGREQYF

j_call: TRBJ2-2
v_call: TRBV28
cdr3_aa: CASSRNLATTGELFF

j_call: TRBJ2-7
v_call: TRBV5-5
cdr3_aa: CASSLSAASEQYF

j_call: TRBJ1-4
v_call: TRBV30
cdr3_aa: CAWSGDRGLEKLFF

j_call: TRBJ1-1
v_call: TRBV6-5
cdr3_aa: CASSTDRVAFF

j_call: TRBJ2-4
v_call: TRBV10-3
cdr3_aa: CAISEDIAKNIQYF

j_call: TRBJ2-3
v_call: TRBV6-1
cdr3_aa: CASSEPGRITDTQYF

j_call: TRBJ2-7
v_call: TRBV6-1
cdr3_aa: CASSDRSRTKTYEQYF

j_call: TRBJ1-5
v_call: TRBV19
cdr3_aa: CASSIKRRNSNQPQHF

j_call: TRBJ2-3
v_call: TRBV7-2
cdr3_aa: CASSPGNRITLVTQYF

j_call: TRBJ2-7
v_call: TRBV27
cdr3_aa: CASSLSGGSREQYF

j_call: TRBJ1-1
v_call: TRBV7-9
cdr3_aa: CAGQDNTEAFF

j_call: TRBJ1-4
v_call: TRBV29-1
cdr3_aa: CSVSGGAEKLFF

j_call: TRBJ2-7
v_call: TRBV5-6
cdr3_aa: CASSRLSEQYF

j_call: TRBJ2-3
v_call: TRBV5-4
cdr3_aa: CASSLGPGSTDTQYF

j_call: TRBJ1-2
v_call: TRBV11-2
cdr3_aa: CASSFTGPGGYTF